Ten or more counts support the clone carrying this TCR beta chain. Its antigen is unidentified. Genomic DNA provided the template from which TCR beta VDJ and CDR3 profiles were obtained. MiXCR, applied by TCRdb to the reads, yields one record per CDR3 protein. The data show more than 150,000 distinct CDR3 sequences, with approximately 46% seen just once and around 2.9% held by the top ten. Per the germline V gene, CDR1 is SEHNR and CDR2 is FQNEAQ (reference sequence). V was cut by 1 base and J by 6 bases, with 9 bases left in between. The CDR3 is 13 residues long. The source of the sample is a study of CD8+CD57+ T cells in acquired aplastic anemia. About the study: Where healthy donors were concerned, CD4+ cells averaged about 10 million reads. Whole-study findings and limits: Between patients and controls, some 31 CD8+ CDR3 sequences were found in common. Patients did not significantly differ from controls in CD8+ Simpson's diversity.

This TCR was recovered from a human donor in good health. This rearrangement joins TRBV7-9 to TRBJ1-2; D gene uncertain. Sample: sorted CD4+, CD8+, or CD8+CD57+ T cells (not recorded which) from PBMCs. DNA for the CDR3: TGTGCCAGCAGCTTAGGGTCCAGTAATGGCTACACCTTC. This codes for CASSLGSSNGYTF.